The 26 T cell receptor beta chains below were found in one sample sequenced in a study of OX40 agonist ivuxolimab in advanced cancers. The repertoire was sequenced with immunoSEQ multiplex PCR; TCRdb's copy has only in-frame clones and lacks some. The sample records 65,000 to 90,000 clones, 70% to 90% being singletons. This material consisted of CD4+ or CD8+ T cells sorted from blood, taken in a trial of the OX40 agonist ivuxolimab. All receptors come from an adult with an advanced solid tumor such as melanoma, head and neck, liver or kidney cancer.

This clone was seen more than once but under ten times. The genes are TRBV7-2 and TRBJ1-4; a possible D gene is TRBD1 (5 bases). The CDR3 is made up of 14 amino acids. Germline V lookup: CDR1 SGHTA, CDR2 FQGNSA. V gave up 1 base and J gave up 16 bases, with 19 bases separating them. Here the CDR3 reads CASSLERGGRNQFF. The DNA for the CDR3 is TGTGCCAGCAGCTTAGAGAGGGGAGGGCGAAATCAGTTTTTT.

As to this clone: This CDR3 is missing its conserved last phenylalanine or tryptophan, likely due to a read error. This chain links TRBV28 with TRBJ1-2; D is unclear. V lost 6 bases and J 2 bases, leaving 4 bases between the germline ends. This CDR3 has 11 residues. CDR1 is MDHEN and CDR2 is SYDVKM in the germline V gene. CDR3 amino acids: CASSGNYGYTL. The CDR3 DNA is TGTGCCAGCAGCGGCAACTATGGCTACACCCTC.

This chain connects TRBV6-9 to TRBJ1-2; D is possibly TRBD1 (6 bases). V shed 3 bases and J shed 4 bases, with 9 bases lying between them. Germline V gene lookup returns CDR1 MNHGY and CDR2 SVAAGI. The CDR3 sequence is 13 residues long. The CDR3 DNA follows: TGTGCCAGCAGTTACGGGGACACCTATGGCTACACCTTC. It is translated as CASSYGDTYGYTF.

V gene TRBV5-1 combines with J gene TRBJ2-2, with D uncertain. The CDR3 runs 14 residues. The germline V gene encodes CDR1 SGHRS and CDR2 YFSETQ. The V gene lost 1 base and the J gene lost 6 bases, with 10 bases spanning the gap. The CDR3 DNA is TGCGCCAGCAGCTTGTCGGCTCTCTCCGGGGAGCTGTTTTTT. Residues: CASSLSALSGELFF.

This clone has a single count. The J gene is TRBJ2-7, the V gene TRBV10-2; 8 bases agree with TRBD2. The CDR3 loop spans 13 amino acids. The V gene end was trimmed by 8 bases and the J gene end by 2 bases; junction bases not matched to a gene: 5. The V gene's germline CDR1 is WSHSY and CDR2 SAAADI. In DNA, the CDR3 is TGCGCCAGCTCGGACGGGAGGGCCTACGAGCAGTACTTC. Translated, it gives CASSDGRAYEQYF.

The gene calls are TRBV5-1 and TRBJ2-1; 8 bases align to TRBD1. Germline lookup yields CDR1 SGHRS and CDR2 YFSETQ. CDR3 length equals 16 residues. The ends lost 0 bases at V and 3 bases at J; junction bases unmatched: 5. The CDR3 spells CASSLAPGQGYNEQFF. The CDR3 DNA reads as TGCGCCAGCAGCTTGGCCCCTGGACAGGGCTACAATGAGCAGTTCTTC.

This chain joins TRBV5-1 and TRBJ1-5, with D tentatively TRBD1 (5 bases). Per the germline V gene, CDR1 is SGHRS and CDR2 is YFSETQ. There are 14 residues in the CDR3. With 0 bases removed from V and 3 bases from J, the gap between germline ends came to 7 bases. The CDR3 coding sequence is TGCGCCAGCAGCTTGGGACAGACCAATCAGCCCCAGCATTTT. It codes for CASSLGQTNQPQHF. The full variable domain, with the rest looked up from reference TRBV5-1 and TRBJ1-5, is KAGVTQTPRYLIKTRGQQVTLSCSPISGHRSVSWYQQTPGQGLQFLFEYFSETQRNKGNFPGRFSGRQFSNSRSEMNVSTLELGDSALYLCASSLGQTNQPQHFGDGTRLSIL.

Comments on this clone: Different DNA sequences within this sample yield the same CDR3. The chain carries TRBV5-1 and TRBJ2-3, with TRBD1 matching over 9 bases. The CDR3 covers 15 residues. Trimming at V came to 0 bases and at J to 1 base, leaving 0 bases not matched to a gene. Germline CDR1 is SGHRS and CDR2 is YFSETQ. CDR3 nucleotides: TGCGCCAGCAGCTTGGGACAGGGGGGCACAGATACGCAGTATTTT. Translation gives CASSLGQGGTDTQYF.

This rearrangement joins TRBV2 to TRBJ2-7; D gene uncertain. This CDR3 has 14 amino acids. Germline CDR1 reads SNHLY; CDR2 reads FYNNEI. Trimming took off 3 bases at V and 0 bases at J, with 9 bases between the two ends. In DNA form, the CDR3 reads TGTGCCAGCAGTGAGGATATTCTCTCCTACGAGCAGTACTTC. This encodes CASSEDILSYEQYF. Complete variable domain (other parts from reference TRBV2 and TRBJ2-7): EPEVTQTPSHQVTQMGQEVILRCVPISNHLYFYWYRQILGQKVEFLVSFYNNEISEKSEIFDDQFSVERPDGSNFTLKIRSTKLEDSAMYFCASSEDILSYEQYFGPGTRLTVT.

The CDR3: CASSRGTANYGYTF. CDR3 in DNA: TGTGCCAGCAGCCGTGGGACAGCGAACTATGGCTACACCTTC. The chain is built from TRBV11-3 and TRBJ1-2; 7 bases are a match to TRBD1. Trimming took 5 bases from V and 2 from J; bases not matched to a gene: 5. CDR1 and CDR2 (germline): SGHNT, YENEEA. The CDR3 has 14 amino acids.

V and J are TRBV19 and TRBJ2-1, with 9 bases aligning to TRBD2. The CDR3 covers 17 residues. The V segment lost 5 bases and the J segment 4 bases; nucleotides outside the gene matches: 12. Germline V gives CDR1 LNHDA, CDR2 SQIVND (reference sequence). The CDR3 DNA reads TGTGCCAGTAGTTCCAACCAAGCGGGAGGAGTGTACAATGAGCAGTTCTTC. Translated, it gives CASSSNQAGGVYNEQFF.

The chain uses TRBV7-8 and TRBJ2-1, with D uncertain. The CDR3 consists of 17 residues. Trimming left V 5 bases short and J 0 bases short, with 17 bases between. Germline assignment: CDR1 SGHVS and CDR2 FQNEAQ. The CDR3 here is CASSSPSTSGSYNEQFF. DNA of the CDR3: TGTGCCAGCAGCAGTCCGTCGACCTCAGGCTCCTACAATGAGCAGTTCTTC.

This clone was picked up one time. V is TRBV6-6 and J is TRBJ2-3; possibly TRBD1 for D (5 bases). CDR1 and CDR2 (germline): MNHNY, SVGAGI (reference sequence). V lost 10 bases and J 2 bases, leaving 22 bases between the germline ends. This CDR3 spans 16 amino acids. CDR3 sequence: CATNDPQERNTDTQYF. The CDR3 DNA follows: TGTGCCACCAACGACCCACAGGAGAGGAACACAGATACGCAGTATTTT.

V and J are TRBV27 and TRBJ1-2; possible D gene TRBD1, 5 bases. Germline CDR1 MNHEY, CDR2 SMNVEV (reference sequence). Between the trimmed V and J ends, which lost 6 bases and 0 bases, there was a span of 17 bases. CDR3 length equals 16 residues. CDR3 DNA sequence: TGTGCCAGCAGAGAGGGGACGGCCAGACCTAACTATGGCTACACCTTC. Translating gives CASREGTARPNYGYTF.

V gene TRBV19 combines with J gene TRBJ1-5; no clear D gene. CDR1 and CDR2 from the germline V gene are LNHDA and SQIVND (reference sequence). This CDR3 spans 14 amino acids. The V end was cut by 4 bases, the J end by 7 bases, with 14 bases between. The CDR3 reads CASSTGRPGQPQHF. DNA of the CDR3: TGTGCCAGTAGTACTGGACGCCCGGGGCAGCCCCAGCATTTT.

The chain has TRBV9 and TRBJ1-1; no clear D. V lost 4 bases, J lost 1 base, and 11 bases lay in between. Germline assignment: CDR1 SGDLS and CDR2 YYNGEE. The CDR3 is made up of 14 amino acids. The CDR3 nucleotides are TGTGCCAGCAGCCCCCCCCCAGGGAACACTGAAGCTTTCTTT. It codes for CASSPPPGNTEAFF. Together with reference TRBV9 and TRBJ1-1, the CDR3 gives the full variable domain: DSGVTQTPKHLITATGQRVTLRCSPRSGDLSVYWYQQSLDQGLQFLIQYYNGEERAKGNILERFSAQQFPDLHSELNLSSLELGDSALYFCASSPPPGNTEAFFGQGTRLTVV.

The gene calls are TRBV7-9 and TRBJ2-7, with D possibly being TRBD1 (6 bases). Germline V gene sequence: CDR1 SEHNR, CDR2 FQNEAQ (reference sequence). Trimming took off 1 base at V and 5 bases at J, with 15 bases between the two ends. The CDR3 loop spans 15 amino acids. The CDR3 protein is CASSLDHGDTHEQYF. CDR3 DNA: TGTGCCAGCAGCTTAGATCACGGGGACACACACGAGCAGTACTTC.

The chain links TRBV6-6 to TRBJ1-1; D possibly corresponds to TRBD1 (5 bases). Germline V lookup: CDR1 MNHNY, CDR2 SVGAGI (reference sequence). The CDR3 loop spans 15 amino acids. The germline V and J ends were trimmed by 2 bases and 1 base, with 11 bases remaining between them. The CDR3 reads CASSYGGRANTEAFF. For the CDR3, the DNA is TGTGCCAGCAGTTACGGGGGACGGGCGAACACTGAAGCTTTCTTT.

This clone was seen a handful of times. J is TRBJ2-7 and V is TRBV7-2, with TRBD2 identical over 11 bases. Looked up from germline, CDR1 is SGHTA and CDR2 is FQGNSA. The CDR3 extends over 14 amino acids. Germline trimming cut 5 bases from V and 2 bases from J; bases unmatched to any gene: 2. The CDR3 region has the DNA TGTGCCAGCAGCAGACTAGCGGGGACCTACGAGCAGTACTTC. Its translation: CASSRLAGTYEQYF. Full variable domain (rest looked up from reference TRBV7-2 and TRBJ2-7): GAGVSQSPSNKVTEKGKDVELRCDPISGHTALYWYRQSLGQGLEFLIYFQGNSAPDKSGLPSDRFSAERTGGSVSTLTIQRTQQEDSAVYLCASSRLAGTYEQYFGPGTRLTVT.

This sequence joins TRBV10-3 and TRBJ1-1; tentative D call: TRBD1 (5 bases). Trimming left V 6 bases short and J 3 bases short, with 17 bases between. Looked up from germline, CDR1 is ENHRY and CDR2 is SYGVKD. The CDR3 covers 15 residues. The CDR3 DNA sequence: TGTGCCATCAGGGCCGAGGGGACGTCAGACACTGAAGCTTTCTTT. Translating it yields CAIRAEGTSDTEAFF.

This sequence joins TRBV5-5 and TRBJ1-1, with D possibly being TRBD1 (5 bases). V was trimmed by 4 bases and J by 0 bases, leaving 13 bases between them. CDR1 SGHKS and CDR2 YYEKEE come from the germline V gene (reference sequence). This CDR3 is 15 amino acids long. CDR3 DNA: TGTGCCAGCAGCACAGTGGGGCACCTGAACACTGAAGCTTTCTTT. It is translated as CASSTVGHLNTEAFF.

The V gene is TRBV11-2, the J gene TRBJ2-7, with TRBD2 matching over 11 bases. CDR1 is SGHAT, CDR2 FQNNGV, per germline. V dropped 2 bases and J dropped 6; count of bases not matched to a gene: 12. CDR3 length: 17 amino acids. CDR3 DNA sequence: TGTGCCAGCAGCTTACTAGCGGGAGGTGCAGCGCCCGCCGAGCAGTACTTC. Amino acids: CASSLLAGGAAPAEQYF.

V usage is TRBV29-1 and J usage is TRBJ2-7, with D perhaps TRBD1 or TRBD2 (6 bases each). CDR3 length: 14 amino acids. Germline V gives CDR1 SQVTM, CDR2 ANQGSEA. The ends were cut back, 3 bases at V and 2 bases at J, with 14 bases in the middle. The CDR3, as DNA: TGCAGCGTTGAGGAGGGGGACATCCCCTACGAGCAGTACTTC. Translation gives CSVEEGDIPYEQYF.

The chain uses TRBV7-6 and TRBJ2-7; 7 nucleotides match TRBD1. The CDR3 contains 15 residues. Trimming took 5 bases from V and 1 from J; bases not matched to a gene: 8. Germline CDR1 is SGHVS and CDR2 is FNYEAQ. CDR3 sequence: CASSPTGLGSYEQYF. The CDR3, as DNA: TGTGCCAGCAGCCCGACAGGGTTAGGTTCCTACGAGCAGTACTTC.

This clone has just one count. This sequence joins TRBV29-1 and TRBJ1-2; D may be TRBD1 (5 bases). V was shortened by 7 bases and J by 2 bases, with 11 bases between the two germline ends. The CDR3 extends over 12 amino acids. The germline V gene encodes CDR1 SQVTM and CDR2 ANQGSEA. The CDR3: CSAPQGNYGYTF. CDR3 DNA sequence: TGCAGCGCCCCCCAGGGAAACTATGGCTACACCTTC.

This chain links TRBV4-1 with TRBJ2-7; 7 bases are shared with TRBD2. V trimming: 1 base; J trimming: 2 bases; junction bases outside the gene matches: 2. CDR1 and CDR2 (germline): MGHRA, YSYEKL. This CDR3 has 14 amino acids. The CDR3 DNA reads as TGCGCCAGCAGCCAAGGGCGGGAGCCCTACGAGCAGTACTTC. Its protein is CASSQGREPYEQYF.